The present TCR beta chain was sequenced within a study of CD8+ T cells in alopecia areata. The study, taken as a whole, reports: Resident alphabeta T-cell populations of normal skin are likewise subject to sequencing in scalp samples. Elevated clonality characterized lesional scalp relative to normal scalp, particularly in alopecia totalis/universalis.

As to this clone: The antigen is undetermined. The junction does not match germline at one end; this may be a read error.

Following extraction, RNA underwent reverse transcription to cDNA, which served as the sequencing template. TCRdb keeps only in-frame clones here, not all; method: immunoSEQ multiplex PCR. Of approximately 150,000 clones in the sample, around 47% are singletons; the top ten hold roughly 7.5%. Germline CDR1 and CDR2: MNHNY and SVGAGI (reference sequence). CDR3 size: 13 residues. Specimen: CD4+ T cells sorted from blood. The TCR originated in a human donor with alopecia areata. The J gene is TRBJ1-1, the V gene TRBV6-6; D remains ambiguous. CDR3: CAISESGGTEAFF. CDR3 DNA sequence: TGTGCCATCAGTGAGTCCGGCGGTACTGAAGCTTTCTTT.